One sample yielded the 2 T cell receptor beta chains listed below, sequenced in a study of cytomegalovirus exposure and HLA in healthy donors. PCR employed 60 Vbeta and 13 Jbeta primers. TCRdb's copy holds only in-frame clones and misses some; the assay was immunoSEQ multiplex PCR. There are 200,000 to 250,000 clones in the sample; approximately 82% occur only once, and 0.55% to 0.75% lies in the top ten. The sequenced sample consisted of PBMCs. The receptors derive from a man younger than 35 in good health and CMV-seronegative.

Here the CDR3 reads CASSLWGDRVDDEQFF. CDR3 DNA: TGCGCCAGCAGCTTGTGGGGGGACAGGGTTGATGATGAGCAGTTCTTC. The genes are TRBV5-1 and TRBJ2-1; 9 bases fit TRBD1. The ends lost 1 base at V and 8 bases at J; junction bases unmatched: 10. From germline, CDR1 is SGHRS and CDR2 YFSETQ. The length of the CDR3 is 16 residues.

With respect to this clone: Other nucleotide sequences in the sample specify the same CDR3. The chain is built from TRBV5-1 and TRBJ2-1; 12 bases fit TRBD2. CDR1 is SGHRS, CDR2 YFSETQ, per germline. The trim removed 0 bases at V and 6 bases at J, leaving 1 base unmatched. This CDR3 comprises 15 residues. CDR3 bases: TGCGCCAGCAGCTTGGGGACTAGCGGGACCAATGAGCAGTTCTTC. This gives the protein CASSLGTSGTNEQFF.